The clone carrying this T cell receptor (beta chain) appeared once. The antigen is unknown. The data derive from a study of vaccination and CD4 T cells after COVID-19. For the study at large: Sampling after COVID took place at a median of about 98 days (range 35 to 161) following diagnosis. General study findings and limits: Convalescent patients' median share of reactive clones seen only post-vaccination was 70% to 90%.

Trimming stripped 5 bases from V and 7 bases from J, with 15 bases between. In germline, CDR1 is MDHEN, CDR2 SYDVKM. This CDR3 comprises 15 residues. This sample's treatment: roughly ten-day PBMC culture with coronavirus spike peptide pools or control peptides (ViraFEST assay). Sequenced with the Oncomine TCR Beta short-read assay was DNA taken from cultured CD4+ T cells. Cultures of CD4+ T cells served as the source for extracting genomic DNA. TCRdb processed the PCR reads anew with MiXCR; each CDR3 protein has one entry. The sample lists 25,000 or so distinct CDR3 sequences; approximately 39% were seen once.

V and J are TRBV28 and TRBJ1-6, with TRBD1 as a possible D gene (5 bases). Sample: CD4+ T cells from blood, cultured in vitro. The clonotype comes from a human donor who had recovered from COVID-19. The CDR3 DNA is TGTGCCAGCAGTCCCGTGGGGGGGGGAAATTCACCCCTCCACTTT. Protein sequence: CASSPVGGGNSPLHF.